One sample yielded the 29 T cell receptor beta chains listed below, sequenced in a study of monozygotic twins with inflammatory bowel disease. TCRdb reprocessed the 5' RACE reads and keeps a single row for each CDR3 protein, giving no DNA. With approximately 380,000 distinct CDR3 sequences in the sample, the ten largest clones hold just over 2.5%. Sequencing was performed on blood. These receptors all stem from a human donor with ulcerative colitis or Crohn's disease, or a healthy co-twin of an affected twin (not recorded which).

This chain connects TRBV6-6 to TRBJ2-5; the TRBD2 assignment by TCRdb is unverifiable without DNA. Germline loops: CDR1 MNHNY, CDR2 SVGAGI (reference sequence). CDR3 length: 13 amino acids. The CDR3: CASSYGRKETQYF.

The rearrangement uses TRBV7-3 and TRBJ1-1; the D call from TCRdb, TRBD1, cannot be confirmed without DNA. Germline CDR1 is SGHTA and CDR2 is FQGTGA. The CDR3 sequence is 15 residues long. The CDR3 loop reads CASSRDRGRLTEAFF.

The chain has TRBV6-1 and TRBJ1-6; with no DNA, the TCRdb D assignment of TRBD1 cannot be verified. The CDR3 contains 14 residues. Germline V gene data show CDR1 as MNHNS and CDR2 as SASEGT. CDR3 in amino acids: CASSLGQSDSPLHF.

The V call is TRBV2, the J call TRBJ1-6; the D call of TRBD1 rests on TCRdb alone, since no DNA is present to check it. The CDR3 length is 15 residues. Per the germline V gene, CDR1 is SNHLY and CDR2 is FYNNEI. CDR3 sequence reads: CASSLPGHDNSPLHF.

The V and J genes are TRBV7-2 and TRBJ2-1; as DNA is missing, the TRBD2 call by TCRdb cannot be tested. The CDR3 runs to 15 residues. CDR1 and CDR2 from the germline V gene are SGHTA and FQGNSA. The CDR3 spells CASSLALAGGQEQFF.

The chain joins TRBV20-1 to TRBJ2-1; the D call of TRBD1 rests on TCRdb alone, since no DNA is present to check it. The CDR3 contains 14 residues. The germline V gene encodes CDR1 DFQATT and CDR2 SNEGSKA (reference sequence). CDR3 loop: CSAREPRGHNEQFF.

V is TRBV5-1 and J is TRBJ1-4; TCRdb picks TRBD1, but there is no DNA to check that call. CDR3 length: 14 amino acids. Germline values: CDR1 SGHRS, CDR2 YFSETQ. The CDR3 here is CASSLWGTGEKLFF.

The rearrangement uses TRBV19 and TRBJ2-7; TCRdb's D call, TRBD1, is unchecked because there is no DNA. The germline gives CDR1 LNHDA, CDR2 SQIVND (reference sequence). The CDR3 has 14 amino acids. CDR3 sequence reads: CASSMAPAPYEQYF.

The rearrangement uses TRBV11-2 and TRBJ2-5. The germline V gene encodes CDR1 SGHAT and CDR2 FQNNGV. The CDR3 extends over 13 amino acids. CDR3 protein: CASSLDPNLGQYF. The full variable domain, in which reference TRBV11-2 and TRBJ2-5 provide the parts outside the CDR3, is EAGVAQSPRYKIIEKRQSVAFWCNPISGHATLYWYQQILGQGPKLLIQFQNNGVVDDSQLPKDRFSAERLKGVDSTLKIQPAKLEDSAVYLCASSLDPNLGQYFGPGTRLLVL.

V usage is TRBV21-1 and J usage is TRBJ2-7. TRBV21-1 is a pseudogene segment. The CDR3 is 12 residues long. The CDR3 protein is CARNHRHYEQYF.

This chain uses TRBV5-1 with TRBJ2-7. This CDR3 is 14 amino acids long. The V gene's germline CDR1 is SGHRS and CDR2 YFSETQ. The CDR3: CASSLSGEFSEQYF.

The chain joins TRBV20-1 to TRBJ1-3. There are 16 residues in the CDR3. Germline lookup yields CDR1 DFQATT and CDR2 SNEGSKA (reference sequence). The CDR3 is CSARVPTGISGNTIYF.

V is TRBV5-1 and J is TRBJ1-6. Germline lookup yields CDR1 SGHRS and CDR2 YFSETQ. The length of the CDR3 is 16 residues. CDR3: CASSLEGGSYNSPLHF.

The V gene is TRBV6-2 or TRBV6-3, the J gene TRBJ1-1; checking the TCRdb D call of TRBD1 is not possible without DNA. The CDR3 covers 14 residues. Germline lookup yields CDR1 MNHEY and CDR2 SVGEGT. CDR3 sequence reads: CASSYGGEGGEAFF.

The chain is built from TRBV18 and TRBJ1-5; TCRdb picks TRBD1, but there is no DNA to check that call. The CDR3 is 16 residues long. Germline V lookup: CDR1 KGHSH, CDR2 LQKENI. The CDR3 loop is CASSPTGQGSNQPQHF.

V usage is TRBV20-1 and J usage is TRBJ2-7; TCRdb's D call of TRBD1 is untestable without DNA. Germline values: CDR1 DFQATT, CDR2 SNEGSKA (reference sequence). The CDR3 is made up of 15 amino acids. CDR3 region: CSVYRQTAGVYEQYF.

The rearrangement links TRBV5-1 to TRBJ2-2. Germline CDR1 SGHRS, CDR2 YFSETQ. This CDR3 spans 13 amino acids. The CDR3 sequence is CASKAGSTGELFF.

The chain has TRBV7-9 and TRBJ1-1; TCRdb designates TRBD1, a call that cannot be tested without DNA. CDR1 SEHNR and CDR2 FQNEAQ come from the germline V gene (reference sequence). The CDR3 has 14 residues. CDR3 amino acids: CASSLGRQGSEAFF.

The CDR3 sequence: CASSEWADTEAFF. This chain connects TRBV7-3 to TRBJ1-1; as DNA is missing, the TRBD1 call by TCRdb cannot be tested. The germline V gene has CDR1 SGHTA and CDR2 FQGTGA. The CDR3 has 13 residues.

J is TRBJ2-7 and V is TRBV18. This CDR3 has 13 residues. From germline, CDR1 is KGHSH and CDR2 LQKENI. CDR3 loop: CASSPPNMGEQYF.

V usage is TRBV3-1 and J usage is TRBJ2-1. CDR1 and CDR2 (germline): LGHDT, YNNKEL (reference sequence). This CDR3 has 12 residues. Here the CDR3 reads CASSQGYNEQFF.

The V gene is TRBV5-1, the J gene TRBJ2-1; without DNA, the TCRdb call of TRBD1 cannot be checked. The CDR3 consists of 17 residues. Germline V gene data show CDR1 as SGHRS and CDR2 as YFSETQ. The CDR3 is CASSFSPWGRTYNEQFF.

The rearrangement links TRBV5-1 to TRBJ2-7; the D call from TCRdb, TRBD1, cannot be confirmed without DNA. Per germline, CDR1 SGHRS and CDR2 YFSETQ. The CDR3 sequence is 15 residues long. CDR3 sequence: CASSLVGDRGYEQYF. The variable domain in full, completed from reference TRBV5-1 and TRBJ2-7, reads KAGVTQTPRYLIKTRGQQVTLSCSPISGHRSVSWYQQTPGQGLQFLFEYFSETQRNKGNFPGRFSGRQFSNSRSEMNVSTLELGDSALYLCASSLVGDRGYEQYFGPGTRLTVT.

The rearrangement links TRBV27 to TRBJ2-1; TCRdb picks TRBD1, but there is no DNA to check that call. The CDR3 length is 13 residues. Per germline, CDR1 MNHEY and CDR2 SMNVEV (reference sequence). CDR3 residues: CASSPRVHNEQFF.

V is TRBV10-3 and J is TRBJ1-1; TCRdb designates TRBD1, a call that cannot be tested without DNA. CDR3 length equals 13 residues. Germline assignment: CDR1 ENHRY and CDR2 SYGVKD. This chain's CDR3 is CAISLGGETEAFF.

The genes are TRBV7-2 and TRBJ2-2; TCRdb selects TRBD1, and the lack of DNA leaves this call unchecked. Germline assignment: CDR1 SGHTA and CDR2 FQGNSA. This CDR3 is 15 amino acids long. This CDR3 is CASSPGPRRTGELFF.

The rearrangement joins TRBV6-2 or TRBV6-3 to TRBJ2-2; TCRdb names TRBD1, which stays unverified in the absence of DNA. The CDR3 is 17 amino acids. Germline V lookup: CDR1 MNHEY, CDR2 SVGEGT. This CDR3 is CASSSQQGALNTGELFF.

The chain couples TRBV5-4 to TRBJ2-5. The CDR3 extends over 15 amino acids. In germline, CDR1 is SGHNT, CDR2 YYREEE (reference sequence). CDR3 loop: CASSLAGGVQETQYF.

The chain recombines TRBV5-1 with TRBJ2-6. CDR3 length equals 15 residues. Germline V CDR1 and CDR2: SGHRS, YFSETQ. CDR3 protein: CASSFDGFGANVLTF. The whole variable domain, remainder taken from reference TRBV5-1 and TRBJ2-6, is KAGVTQTPRYLIKTRGQQVTLSCSPISGHRSVSWYQQTPGQGLQFLFEYFSETQRNKGNFPGRFSGRQFSNSRSEMNVSTLELGDSALYLCASSFDGFGANVLTFGAGSRLTVL.